The text below deals with one T cell receptor (beta chain). This record comes from a study of blood T cell repertoires in COVID-19. The CDR3 runs 15 residues. V lost 6 bases and J lost 1; bases outside the gene matches: 8. The V gene's germline CDR1 is MDHEN and CDR2 SYDVKM. Clones were sequenced by immunoSEQ multiplex PCR, and TCRdb holds only the in-frame ones, with some missing. The table shows 40,000 to 50,000 clones, with around 85% occurring only once. The receptor was derived from a man between 40 and 49 years old with active or convalescent COVID-19. The chain joins TRBV28 to TRBJ1-1, with 7 bases aligning to TRBD1. Input material: peripheral blood. DNA of the CDR3: TGTGCCAGCAGACACAGGGGCGCTGGGAACACTGAAGCTTTCTTT. It is translated as CASRHRGAGNTEAFF. Full variable domain (missing parts from reference TRBV28 and TRBJ1-1): DVKVTQSSRYLVKRTGEKVFLECVQDMDHENMFWYRQDPGLGLRLIYFSYDVKMKEKGDIPEGYSVSREKKERFSLILESASTNQTSMYLCASRHRGAGNTEAFFGQGTRLTVV.